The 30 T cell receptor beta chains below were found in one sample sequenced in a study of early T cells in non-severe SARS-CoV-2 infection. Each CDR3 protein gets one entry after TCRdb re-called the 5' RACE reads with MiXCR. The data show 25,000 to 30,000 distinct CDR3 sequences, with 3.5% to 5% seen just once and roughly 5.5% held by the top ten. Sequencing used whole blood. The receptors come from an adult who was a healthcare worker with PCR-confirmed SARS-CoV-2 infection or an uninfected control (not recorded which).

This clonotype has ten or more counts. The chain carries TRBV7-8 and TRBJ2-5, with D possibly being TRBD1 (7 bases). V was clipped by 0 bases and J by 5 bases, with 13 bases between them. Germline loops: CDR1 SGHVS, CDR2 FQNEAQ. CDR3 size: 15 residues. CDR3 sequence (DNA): TGTGCCAGCAGCTTAGCACGGGCAGGGGGGGAGACCCAGTACTTC. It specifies CASSLARAGGETQYF.

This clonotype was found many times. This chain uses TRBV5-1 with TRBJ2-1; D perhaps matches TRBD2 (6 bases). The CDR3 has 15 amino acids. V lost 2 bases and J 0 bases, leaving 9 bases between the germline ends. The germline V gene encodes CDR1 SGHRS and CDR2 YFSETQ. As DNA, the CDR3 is TGCGCCAGCAGCTTTAGCGGTAGCTCCTACAATGAGCAGTTCTTC. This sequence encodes CASSFSGSSYNEQFF.

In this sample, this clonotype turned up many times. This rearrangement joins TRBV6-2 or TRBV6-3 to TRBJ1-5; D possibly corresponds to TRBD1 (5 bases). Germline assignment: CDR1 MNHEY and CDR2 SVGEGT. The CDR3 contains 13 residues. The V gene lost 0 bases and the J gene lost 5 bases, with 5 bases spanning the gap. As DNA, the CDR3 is TGTGCCAGCAGTTACTCAGGGGATCAGCCCCAGCATTTT. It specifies CASSYSGDQPQHF.

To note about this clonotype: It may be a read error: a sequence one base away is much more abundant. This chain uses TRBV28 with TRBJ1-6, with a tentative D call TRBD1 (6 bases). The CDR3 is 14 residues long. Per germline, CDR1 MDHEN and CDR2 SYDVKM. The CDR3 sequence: CACSLRQGTSPLHF. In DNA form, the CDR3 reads TGTGCCTGCAGTTTACGGCAGGGGACTTCACCCCTCCACTTT.

CDR3 amino acids: CASSLGYVNTEAFF. In DNA, the CDR3 is TGCGCCAGCAGCTTGGGGTACGTGAACACTGAAGCTTTCTTT. This chain links TRBV5-1 with TRBJ1-1; no clear D. Looked up from germline, CDR1 is SGHRS and CDR2 is YFSETQ. Trimming removed 0 bases at V and 0 bases at J, with 6 bases between. The CDR3 spans 14 residues.

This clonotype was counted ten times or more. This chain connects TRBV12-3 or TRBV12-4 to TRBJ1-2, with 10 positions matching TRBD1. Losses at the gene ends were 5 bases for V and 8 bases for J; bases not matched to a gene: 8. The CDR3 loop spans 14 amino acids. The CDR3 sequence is CASSPGQGERGYTF. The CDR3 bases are TGTGCCAGCAGTCCCGGACAGGGGGAGCGGGGCTACACCTTC.

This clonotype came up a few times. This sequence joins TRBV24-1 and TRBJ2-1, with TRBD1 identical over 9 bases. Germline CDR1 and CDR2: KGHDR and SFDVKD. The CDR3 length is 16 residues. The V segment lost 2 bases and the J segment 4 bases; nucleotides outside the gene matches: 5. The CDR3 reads CATSDSGTGSYNEQFF. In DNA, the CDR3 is TGTGCCACCAGTGATTCTGGGACAGGGTCGTACAATGAGCAGTTCTTC.

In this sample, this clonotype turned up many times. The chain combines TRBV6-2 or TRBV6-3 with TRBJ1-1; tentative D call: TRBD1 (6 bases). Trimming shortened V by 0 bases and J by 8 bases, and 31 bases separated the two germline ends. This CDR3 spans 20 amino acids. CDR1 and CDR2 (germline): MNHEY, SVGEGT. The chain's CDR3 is CASSYSSPGDHPKRGHEAFF. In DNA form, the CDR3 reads TGTGCCAGCAGTTACTCGAGTCCGGGGGACCACCCAAAACGGGGGCACGAAGCTTTCTTT.

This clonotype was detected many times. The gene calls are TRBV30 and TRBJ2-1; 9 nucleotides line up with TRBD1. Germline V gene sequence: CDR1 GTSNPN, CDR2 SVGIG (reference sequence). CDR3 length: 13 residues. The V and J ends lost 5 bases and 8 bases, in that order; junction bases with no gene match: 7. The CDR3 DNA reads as TGTGCCTGGGGACAGGGGAACTTGGATGAGCAGTTCTTC. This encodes CAWGQGNLDEQFF.

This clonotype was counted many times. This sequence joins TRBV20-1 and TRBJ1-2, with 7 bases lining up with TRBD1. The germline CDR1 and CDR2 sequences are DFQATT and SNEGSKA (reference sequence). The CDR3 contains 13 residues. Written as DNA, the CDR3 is TGCAGCCCCGGAGGGGGCGCGGGCTATGGCTACACCTTC. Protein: CSPGGGAGYGYTF.

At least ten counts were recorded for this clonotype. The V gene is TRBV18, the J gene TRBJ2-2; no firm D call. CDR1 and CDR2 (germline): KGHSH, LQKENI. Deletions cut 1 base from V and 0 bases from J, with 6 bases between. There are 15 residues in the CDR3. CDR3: CASSPQVANTGELFF. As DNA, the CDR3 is TGTGCCAGCTCACCACAAGTGGCGAACACCGGGGAGCTGTTTTTT.

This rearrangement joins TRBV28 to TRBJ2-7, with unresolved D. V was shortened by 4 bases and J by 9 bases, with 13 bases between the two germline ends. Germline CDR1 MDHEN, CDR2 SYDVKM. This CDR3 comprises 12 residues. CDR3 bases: TGTGCCAGCAGTTCCCAAAGGTCCTCGCAGTACTTC. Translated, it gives CASSSQRSSQYF.

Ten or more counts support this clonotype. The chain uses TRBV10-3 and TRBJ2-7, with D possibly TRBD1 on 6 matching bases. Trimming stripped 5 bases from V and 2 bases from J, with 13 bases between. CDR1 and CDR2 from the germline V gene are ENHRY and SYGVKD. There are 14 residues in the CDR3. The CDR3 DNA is TGTGCCATCAGTACCTACAGGGTTACCTACGAGCAGTACTTC. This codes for CAISTYRVTYEQYF.

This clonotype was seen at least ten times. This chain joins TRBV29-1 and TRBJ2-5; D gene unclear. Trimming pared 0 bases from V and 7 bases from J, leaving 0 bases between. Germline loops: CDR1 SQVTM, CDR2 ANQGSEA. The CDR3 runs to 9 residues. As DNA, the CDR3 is TGCAGCGTTGAAGAGACCCAGTACTTC. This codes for CSVEETQYF.

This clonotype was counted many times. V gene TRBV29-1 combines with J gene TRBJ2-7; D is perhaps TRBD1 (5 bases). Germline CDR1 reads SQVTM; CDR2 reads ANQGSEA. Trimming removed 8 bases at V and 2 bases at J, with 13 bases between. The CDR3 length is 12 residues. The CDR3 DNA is TGCAGCACCTGGACACCGCCCTACGAGCAGTACTTC. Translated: CSTWTPPYEQYF.

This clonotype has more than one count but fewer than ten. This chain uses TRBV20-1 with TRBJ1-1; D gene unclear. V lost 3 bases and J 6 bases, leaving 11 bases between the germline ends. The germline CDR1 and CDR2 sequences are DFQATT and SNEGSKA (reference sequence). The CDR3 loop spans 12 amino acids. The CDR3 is CSASPVVAEAFF. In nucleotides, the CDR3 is TGCAGTGCTAGTCCAGTGGTGGCTGAAGCTTTCTTT.

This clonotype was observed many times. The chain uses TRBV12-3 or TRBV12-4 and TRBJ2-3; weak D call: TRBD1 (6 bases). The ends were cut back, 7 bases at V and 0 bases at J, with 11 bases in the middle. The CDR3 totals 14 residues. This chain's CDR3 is CASTFRGSTDTQYF. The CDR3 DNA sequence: TGTGCCAGCACCTTCAGGGGTAGCACAGATACGCAGTATTTT.

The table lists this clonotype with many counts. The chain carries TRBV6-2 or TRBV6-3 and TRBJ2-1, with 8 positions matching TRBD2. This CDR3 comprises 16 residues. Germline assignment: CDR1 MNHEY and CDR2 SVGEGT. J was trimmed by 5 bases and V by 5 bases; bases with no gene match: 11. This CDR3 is CASSTAQRGNNNEQFF. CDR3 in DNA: TGTGCCAGCAGTACCGCCCAGCGGGGGAATAACAATGAGCAGTTCTTC.

CDR3 sequence (DNA): TGTGCCAGCAGCCGAGATGGGGTAATCCAAGAGACCCAGTACTTC. Its protein is CASSRDGVIQETQYF. The V gene is TRBV7-9, the J gene TRBJ2-5; no definite D call. The CDR3 contains 15 residues. V lost 5 bases to trimming and J lost 1 base, with 14 bases between them. The germline CDR1 and CDR2 sequences are SEHNR and FQNEAQ (reference sequence).

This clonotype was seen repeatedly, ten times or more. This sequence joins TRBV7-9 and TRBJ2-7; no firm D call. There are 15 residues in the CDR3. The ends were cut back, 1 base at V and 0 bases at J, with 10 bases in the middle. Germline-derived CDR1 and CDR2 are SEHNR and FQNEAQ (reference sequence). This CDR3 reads CASSLEVESSYEQYF. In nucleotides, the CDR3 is TGTGCCAGCAGCTTAGAGGTCGAGAGCTCCTACGAGCAGTACTTC.

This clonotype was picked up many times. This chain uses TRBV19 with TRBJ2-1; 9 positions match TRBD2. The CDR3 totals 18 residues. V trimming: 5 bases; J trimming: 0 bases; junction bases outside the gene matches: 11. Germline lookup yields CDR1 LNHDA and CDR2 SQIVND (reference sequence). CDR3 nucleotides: TGTGCCAGTAGTCCTCCCGCGGGGGGGCAGAGCTCCTACAATGAGCAGTTCTTC. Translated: CASSPPAGGQSSYNEQFF.

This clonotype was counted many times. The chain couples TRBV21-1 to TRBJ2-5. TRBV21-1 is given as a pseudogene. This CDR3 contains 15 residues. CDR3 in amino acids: CASSKVHRGQETQYF. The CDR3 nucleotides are TGTGCCAGCAGCAAAGTTCACCGTGGCCAAGAGACCCAGTACTTC.

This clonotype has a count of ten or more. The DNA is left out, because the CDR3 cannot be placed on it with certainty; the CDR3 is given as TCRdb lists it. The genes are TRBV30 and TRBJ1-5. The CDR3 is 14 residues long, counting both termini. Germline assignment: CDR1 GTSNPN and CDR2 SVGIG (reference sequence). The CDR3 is CAWSTSGGRQPQHF.

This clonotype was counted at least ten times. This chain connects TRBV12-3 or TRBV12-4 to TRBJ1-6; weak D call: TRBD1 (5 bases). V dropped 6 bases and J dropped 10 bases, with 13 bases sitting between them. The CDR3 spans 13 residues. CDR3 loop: CASSTDSISPLHF. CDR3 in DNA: TGTGCCAGCAGCACCGACAGTATCTCACCCCTCCACTTT.

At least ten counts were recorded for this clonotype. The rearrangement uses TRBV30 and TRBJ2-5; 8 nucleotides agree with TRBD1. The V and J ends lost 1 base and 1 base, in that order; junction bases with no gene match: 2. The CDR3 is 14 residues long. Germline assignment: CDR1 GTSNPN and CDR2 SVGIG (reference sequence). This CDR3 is CAWSDGQGQETQYF. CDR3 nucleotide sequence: TGTGCCTGGAGTGATGGACAGGGCCAAGAGACCCAGTACTTC.

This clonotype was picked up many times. Here the CDR3 reads CASSGQASYEQYF. CDR3 nucleotides: TGTGCCAGCTCAGGACAGGCGTCCTACGAGCAGTACTTC. The chain employs TRBV18 and TRBJ2-7, with 7 nucleotides matching TRBD1. V lost 5 bases to trimming and J lost 1 base; unmatched junction nucleotides: 2. The CDR3 consists of 13 residues. Germline loops: CDR1 KGHSH, CDR2 LQKENI.

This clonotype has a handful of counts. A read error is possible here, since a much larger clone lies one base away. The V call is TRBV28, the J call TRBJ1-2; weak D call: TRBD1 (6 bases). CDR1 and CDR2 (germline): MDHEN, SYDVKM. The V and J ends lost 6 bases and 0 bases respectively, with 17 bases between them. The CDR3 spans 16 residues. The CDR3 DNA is TGTGCCAGCAGCCGGGGGGCCGGCAGTTCTAACTATGGCTACACCTTC. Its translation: CASSRGAGSSNYGYTF.

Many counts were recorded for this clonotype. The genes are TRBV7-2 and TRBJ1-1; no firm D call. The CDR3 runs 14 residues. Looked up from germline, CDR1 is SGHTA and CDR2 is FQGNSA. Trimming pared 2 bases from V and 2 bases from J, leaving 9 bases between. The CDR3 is CASSLLGFNTEAFF. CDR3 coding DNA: TGTGCCAGCAGCTTATTAGGGTTCAACACTGAAGCTTTCTTT. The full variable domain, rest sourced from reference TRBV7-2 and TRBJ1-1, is GAGVSQSPSNKVTEKGKDVELRCDPISGHTALYWYRQSLGQGLEFLIYFQGNSAPDKSGLPSDRFSAERTGGSVSTLTIQRTQQEDSAVYLCASSLLGFNTEAFFGQGTRLTVV.

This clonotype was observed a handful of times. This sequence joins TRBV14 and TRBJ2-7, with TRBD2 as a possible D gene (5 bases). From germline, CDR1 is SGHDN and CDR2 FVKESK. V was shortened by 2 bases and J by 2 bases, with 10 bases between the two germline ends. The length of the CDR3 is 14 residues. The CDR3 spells CASSQKRQTYEQYF. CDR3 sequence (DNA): TGTGCCAGCAGCCAAAAGCGGCAGACCTACGAGCAGTACTTC.

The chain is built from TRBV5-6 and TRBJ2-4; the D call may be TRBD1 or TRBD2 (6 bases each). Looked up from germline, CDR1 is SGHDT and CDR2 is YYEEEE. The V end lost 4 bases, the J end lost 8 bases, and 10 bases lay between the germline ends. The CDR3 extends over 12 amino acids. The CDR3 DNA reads TGTGCCAGCAGCAACAGGGAGGACATTCAGTACTTC. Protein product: CASSNREDIQYF.